What follows are 2 T cell receptor beta chains derived from one specimen sequenced in a study of vaccination effects on CD4 cells after COVID-19. Their antigens are not known. Within the ViraFEST assay, antigen-specific CD4+ T cells underwent expansion with viral peptide pools prior to sequencing. Investigators separated out CD4+ T cells once around nine days of culture had passed. Each person got two doses of an mRNA SARS-CoV-2 vaccine, BNT162b2 or mRNA-1273. Assay: immunoSEQ multiplex PCR; the TCRdb copy retains only in-frame clones and omits some. The sample consists of tens of thousands of clones, roughly 73% of them appearing once. The material was CD4+ T cells from PBMCs cultured with HCoV-229E spike peptides, obtained after COVID-19 vaccination. Receptor source: a human donor who received a COVID-19 vaccine.

J is TRBJ2-5 and V is TRBV6-2 or TRBV6-3; no clear D gene. Trimming pared 2 bases from V and 7 bases from J, leaving 11 bases between. CDR1 is MNHEY, CDR2 SVGEGT, per germline. The CDR3 covers 13 residues. For the CDR3, the DNA is TGTGCCAGCAGTTACCCACGATGGGGGACCCAGTACTTC. It translates to CASSYPRWGTQYF.

This chain uses TRBV6-1 with TRBJ1-1; D unclear. The germline V gene encodes CDR1 MNHNS and CDR2 SASEGT. Trimming removed 1 base from V and 7 bases from J, with 10 bases in between. The CDR3 length is 13 residues. Written as DNA, the CDR3 is TGTGCCAGCAGTGAAGTAGTTAGGTTTGAAGCTTTCTTT. It is translated as CASSEVVRFEAFF.